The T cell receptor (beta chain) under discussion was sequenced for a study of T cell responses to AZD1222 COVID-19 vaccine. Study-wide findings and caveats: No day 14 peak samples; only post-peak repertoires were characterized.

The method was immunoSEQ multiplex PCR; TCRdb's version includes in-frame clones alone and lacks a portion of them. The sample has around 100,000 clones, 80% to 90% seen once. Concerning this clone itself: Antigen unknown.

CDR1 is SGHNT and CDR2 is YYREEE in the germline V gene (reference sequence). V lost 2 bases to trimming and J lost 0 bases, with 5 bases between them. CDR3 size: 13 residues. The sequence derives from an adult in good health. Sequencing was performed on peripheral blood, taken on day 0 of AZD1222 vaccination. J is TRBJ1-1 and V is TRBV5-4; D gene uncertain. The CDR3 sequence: CASSLDVNTEAFF. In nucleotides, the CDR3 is TGTGCCAGCAGCTTAGACGTGAACACTGAAGCTTTCTTT.